These 13 T cell receptor beta chains originate from one sample sequenced in a study of graft-versus-host responses after intestinal transplantation. The antigens these receptors bind are not known. Assay used: immunoSEQ multiplex PCR; TCRdb lists only in-frame clones, some missing. Of 60,000 to 75,000 clones in the sample, more than 80% were seen once. Sequenced here: unstimulated CD8+ T cells sorted from spleen or lymph node cells, sampled before intestinal transplant. These receptors came from a human donor who received an intestinal transplant.

This clone has only a few counts. The CDR3 DNA is TGTGCCATCAGTGAGTCGAAGCTACAGGGCCAGGCCTACGAGCAGTACTTC. Translated: CAISESKLQGQAYEQYF. The chain recombines TRBV10-3 with TRBJ2-7; weak D call: TRBD1 (6 bases). The germline CDR1 and CDR2 sequences are ENHRY and SYGVKD. The CDR3 runs to 17 residues. Trimming removed 0 bases from V and 2 bases from J, with 17 bases in between.

The rearrangement uses TRBV28 and TRBJ2-3; 8 bases are a match to TRBD1. This CDR3 is built from 14 residues. Trimming took 6 bases from V and 6 from J; bases not matched to a gene: 8. Germline V gene data show CDR1 as MDHEN and CDR2 as SYDVKM. The CDR3 DNA is TGTGCCAGCAGGGGGTGGACAGGGTGGGATACGCAGTATTTT. This translates into CASRGWTGWDTQYF.

Of note for this clone: A much bigger clone sits one base away, suggesting this may be a read error. The V and J genes are TRBV28 and TRBJ2-7; no clear D. The CDR3 covers 11 residues. CDR1 is MDHEN, CDR2 SYDVKM, per germline. V lost 4 bases, J lost 2 bases, and 3 bases lay in between. CDR3 DNA sequence: TGTGCCAGCAGTTCTCCCTACGAGCAGTACTTC. As protein: CASSSPYEQYF.

CDR3 residues: CASTPRDRGFDGYTF. CDR3 nucleotides: TGTGCCAGCACCCCCAGGGACAGGGGATTTGATGGCTACACCTTC. The chain couples TRBV6-1 to TRBJ1-2, with 10 positions matching TRBD1. The CDR3 spans 15 residues. The J segment lost 6 bases and the V segment lost 7 bases, leaving 11 bases of the junction unmatched. Germline-derived CDR1 and CDR2 are MNHNS and SASEGT.

This clone came up a few times. The chain has TRBV28 and TRBJ1-4, with unresolved D. V lost 6 bases and J 0 bases, leaving 14 bases between the germline ends. The CDR3 runs 16 residues. The germline V gene encodes CDR1 MDHEN and CDR2 SYDVKM. DNA of the CDR3: TGTGCCAGCAGCCCCCCGGGGATTACAACTAATGAAAAACTGTTTTTT. This gives the protein CASSPPGITTNEKLFF.

The chain links TRBV7-8 to TRBJ1-1, with D tentatively TRBD1 (5 bases). Trimming shortened V by 0 bases and J by 4 bases, and 15 bases separated the two germline ends. Germline V gene lookup returns CDR1 SGHVS and CDR2 FQNEAQ. The CDR3 is 16 amino acids. CDR3 sequence (DNA): TGTGCCAGCAGCTTAGCGCTAAGGGGCGAGCGCACTGAAGCTTTCTTT. Amino acids: CASSLALRGERTEAFF.

The J gene is TRBJ2-7, the V gene TRBV7-9, with TRBD1 matching 11 bases. CDR3 length: 16 residues. The germline V gene has CDR1 SEHNR and CDR2 FQNEAQ (reference sequence). The V gene end was trimmed by 1 base and the J gene end by 2 bases; junction bases not matched to a gene: 4. CDR3 in amino acids: CASSLVPGQGAYEQYF. CDR3 nucleotide sequence: TGTGCCAGCAGCTTAGTGCCGGGACAGGGGGCCTACGAGCAGTACTTC.

The chain recombines TRBV4-2 with TRBJ2-2, with 9 bases identical to TRBD1. The CDR3 is 15 residues long. Looked up from germline, CDR1 is LGHNA and CDR2 is YNFKEQ. Trimming removed 0 bases from V and 9 bases from J; junction bases left unmatched: 5. In DNA, the CDR3 is TGTGCCAGCAGCCAAGATCGGACAGGGGACCGGGAGCTGTTTTTT. Translated: CASSQDRTGDRELFF.

This clone has only a few counts. V and J are TRBV6-6 and TRBJ1-6; TRBD1 aligns across 7 bases. Germline assignment: CDR1 MNHNY and CDR2 SVGAGI (reference sequence). Unmatched junction bases numbered 10, after V lost 5 bases and J lost 9 bases. The CDR3 length is 15 residues. CDR3: CASSPNRGRGSPLHF. In nucleotides, the CDR3 is TGTGCCAGCAGTCCCAACAGGGGTCGGGGTTCACCCCTCCACTTT.

This clone was found once. The rearrangement links TRBV9 to TRBJ2-1; 7 nucleotides line up with TRBD1. The V gene's germline CDR1 is SGDLS and CDR2 YYNGEE. Trimming cost V 3 bases and J 6 bases; bases outside gene matches: 9. The CDR3 consists of 15 residues. The CDR3 coding sequence is TGTGCCAGCAGCGATGACAGGGTTCGTTCCAATGAGCAGTTCTTC. Translated: CASSDDRVRSNEQFF.

V gene TRBV9 combines with J gene TRBJ1-1; D is uncertain. CDR3 length: 15 residues. Germline CDR1 SGDLS, CDR2 YYNGEE. Trimming took off 0 bases at V and 2 bases at J, with 11 bases between the two ends. CDR3 sequence reads: CASSVGPRGNTEAFF. The CDR3 DNA reads TGTGCCAGCAGCGTAGGGCCACGAGGTAACACTGAAGCTTTCTTT.

This clone showed up just once. V gene TRBV6-5 combines with J gene TRBJ1-5; D not resolved. This CDR3 has 15 amino acids. V lost 2 bases and J 0 bases, leaving 8 bases between the germline ends. Germline CDR1 MNHEY, CDR2 SVGAGI. CDR3 DNA sequence: TGTGCCAGCAGTTACGGAGGCTATAGCAATCAGCCCCAGCATTTT. Protein product: CASSYGGYSNQPQHF.

J is TRBJ1-5 and V is TRBV19; TRBD1 agrees at 11 bases. CDR1 and CDR2 from the germline V gene are LNHDA and SQIVND (reference sequence). The CDR3 covers 14 residues. V shed 9 bases, J shed 5 bases, and the junction held 6 bases outside the gene matches. The CDR3 reads CASRPGQGDQPQHF. As DNA, the CDR3 is TGTGCCAGCCGACCGGGACAGGGGGATCAGCCCCAGCATTTT.